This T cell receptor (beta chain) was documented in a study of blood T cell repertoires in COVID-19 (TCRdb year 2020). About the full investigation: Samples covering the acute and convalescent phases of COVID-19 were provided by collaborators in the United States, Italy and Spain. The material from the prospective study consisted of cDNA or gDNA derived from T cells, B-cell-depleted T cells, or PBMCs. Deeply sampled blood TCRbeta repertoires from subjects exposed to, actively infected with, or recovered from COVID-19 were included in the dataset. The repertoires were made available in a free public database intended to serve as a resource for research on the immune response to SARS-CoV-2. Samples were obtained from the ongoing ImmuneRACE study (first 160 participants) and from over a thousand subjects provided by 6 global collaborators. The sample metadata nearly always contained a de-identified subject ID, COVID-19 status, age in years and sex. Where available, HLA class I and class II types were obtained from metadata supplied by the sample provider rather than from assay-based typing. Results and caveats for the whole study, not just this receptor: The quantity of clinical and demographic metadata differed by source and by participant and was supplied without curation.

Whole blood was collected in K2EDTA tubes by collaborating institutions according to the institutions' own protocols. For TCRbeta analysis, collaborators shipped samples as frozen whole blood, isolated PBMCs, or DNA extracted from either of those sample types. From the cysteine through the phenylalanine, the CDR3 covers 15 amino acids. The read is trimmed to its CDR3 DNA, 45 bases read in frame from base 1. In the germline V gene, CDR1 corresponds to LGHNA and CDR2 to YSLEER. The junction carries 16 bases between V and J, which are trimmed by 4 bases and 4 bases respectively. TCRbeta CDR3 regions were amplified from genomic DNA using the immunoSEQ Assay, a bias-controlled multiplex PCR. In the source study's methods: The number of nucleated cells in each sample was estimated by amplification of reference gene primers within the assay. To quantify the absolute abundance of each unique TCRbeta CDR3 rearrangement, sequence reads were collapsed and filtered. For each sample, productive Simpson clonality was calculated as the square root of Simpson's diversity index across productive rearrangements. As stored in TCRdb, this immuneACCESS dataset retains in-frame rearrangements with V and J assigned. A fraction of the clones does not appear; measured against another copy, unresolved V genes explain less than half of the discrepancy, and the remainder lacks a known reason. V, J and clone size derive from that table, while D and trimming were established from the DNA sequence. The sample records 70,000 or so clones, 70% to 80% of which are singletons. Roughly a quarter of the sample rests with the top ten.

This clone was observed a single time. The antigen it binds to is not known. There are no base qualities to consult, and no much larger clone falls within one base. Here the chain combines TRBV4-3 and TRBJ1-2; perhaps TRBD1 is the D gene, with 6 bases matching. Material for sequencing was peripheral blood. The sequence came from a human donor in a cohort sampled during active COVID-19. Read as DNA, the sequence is TGCGCCAGCAGCCTCACTGGAGGGGGGGGCTATGGCTACACCTTC. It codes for CASSLTGGGGYGYTF.